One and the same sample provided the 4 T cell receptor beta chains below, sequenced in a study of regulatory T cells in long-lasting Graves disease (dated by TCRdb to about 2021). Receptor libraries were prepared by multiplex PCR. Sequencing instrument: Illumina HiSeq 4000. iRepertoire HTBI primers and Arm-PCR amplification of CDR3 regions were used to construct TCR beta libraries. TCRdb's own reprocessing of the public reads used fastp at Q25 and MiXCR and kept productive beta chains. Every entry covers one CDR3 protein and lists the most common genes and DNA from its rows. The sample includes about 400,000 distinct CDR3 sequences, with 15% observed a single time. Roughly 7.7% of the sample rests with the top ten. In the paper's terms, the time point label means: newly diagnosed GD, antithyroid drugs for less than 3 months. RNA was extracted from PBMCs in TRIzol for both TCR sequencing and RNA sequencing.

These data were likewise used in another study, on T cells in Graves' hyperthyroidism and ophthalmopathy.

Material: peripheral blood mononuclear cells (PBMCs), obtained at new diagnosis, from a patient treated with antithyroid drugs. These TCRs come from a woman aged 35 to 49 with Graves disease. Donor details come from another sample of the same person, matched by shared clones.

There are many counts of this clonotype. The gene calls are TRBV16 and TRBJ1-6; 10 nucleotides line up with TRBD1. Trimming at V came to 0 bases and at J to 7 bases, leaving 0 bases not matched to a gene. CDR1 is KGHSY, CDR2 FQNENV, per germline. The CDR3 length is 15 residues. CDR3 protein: CASSQSGQGNSPLHF. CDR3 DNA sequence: TGTGCCAGCAGCCAATCGGGACAGGGGAATTCACCCCTCCACTTT.

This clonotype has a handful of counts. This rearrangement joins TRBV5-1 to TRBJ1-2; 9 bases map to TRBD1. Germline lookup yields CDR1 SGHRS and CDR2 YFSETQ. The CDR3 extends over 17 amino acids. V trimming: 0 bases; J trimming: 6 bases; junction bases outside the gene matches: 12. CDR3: CASSLVGTGFPADGYTF. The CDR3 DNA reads TGCGCCAGCAGCTTGGTCGGGACAGGGTTCCCTGCGGATGGCTACACCTTC.

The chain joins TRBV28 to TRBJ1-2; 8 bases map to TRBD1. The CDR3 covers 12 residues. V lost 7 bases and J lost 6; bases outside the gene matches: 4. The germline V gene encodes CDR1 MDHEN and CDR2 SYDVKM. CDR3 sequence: CASTDRENGYTF. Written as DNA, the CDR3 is TGTGCCAGCACGGACAGGGAAAATGGCTACACCTTC.

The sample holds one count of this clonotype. The CDR3 nucleotides are TGTGCCAGCAGTCCCCGACTAGATTCTAGCACAGATACGCAGTATTTT. It translates to CASSPRLDSSTDTQYF. V usage is TRBV6-2 or TRBV6-3 and J usage is TRBJ2-3; D is possibly TRBD2 (6 bases). Germline V gives CDR1 MNHEY, CDR2 SVGEGT. This CDR3 has 16 residues. V lost 5 bases and J lost 0, with 15 bases in between.